What follows are 21 T cell receptor beta chains derived from one specimen sequenced in a study of technical replicates of blood from a handful of donors. This table comes from immunoSEQ multiplex PCR, and its TCRdb copy is limited to in-frame clones, with some not included. The table shows 70,000 to 95,000 clones, with around 94% occurring only once. The material sequenced was T cells isolated from PBMCs. The receptors shown here come from a human donor in good health.

The gene calls are TRBV5-1 and TRBJ2-1, with a weak D call TRBD1 (5 bases). The CDR3 sequence is 16 residues long. V was clipped by 1 base and J by 8 bases, with 19 bases between them. Germline-derived CDR1 and CDR2 are SGHRS and YFSETQ. DNA for the CDR3: TGCGCCAGCAGCTTGAGTACAGGACCCGCTCCCTATGAGCAGTTCTTC. Translated, it gives CASSLSTGPAPYEQFF.

The chain couples TRBV21-1 to TRBJ2-5; the table gives TRBD1 as D, unverified against the DNA. TRBV21-1 is annotated as a pseudogene. The length of the CDR3 is 15 residues. CDR3 sequence: CASRVRDSQEETQYF. The DNA for the CDR3 is TGTGCCAGCAGGGTCCGGGACAGCCAAGAAGAGACCCAGTACTTC.

The chain couples TRBV7-9 to TRBJ1-1; D is unresolved. CDR3 size: 13 residues. Germline CDR1 SEHNR, CDR2 FQNEAQ (reference sequence). V was cut by 1 base and J by 5 bases, with 8 bases left in between. The CDR3 bases are TGTGCCAGCAGCTTAGTATCCGGGACTGAAGCTTTCTTT. Protein: CASSLVSGTEAFF.

The chain is built from TRBV15 and TRBJ1-2; the D is unclear. Germline V lookup: CDR1 LNHNV, CDR2 YYDKDF (reference sequence). This CDR3 has 13 amino acids. V was pared by 0 bases and J by 4 bases, with 6 bases between. This CDR3 reads CATSRDGGYGYTF. CDR3 DNA: TGTGCCACCAGCAGAGACGGTGGCTATGGCTACACCTTC.

V usage is TRBV7-9 and J usage is TRBJ2-7; TRBD2 aligns across 7 bases. The CDR3 loop spans 13 amino acids. Germline-derived CDR1 and CDR2 are SEHNR and FQNEAQ (reference sequence). V dropped 11 bases and J dropped 1; count of bases not matched to a gene: 8. The CDR3 DNA is TGTGCCCTTCAGCGGGAAACATCCTACGAGCAGTACTTC. It yields the protein CALQRETSYEQYF.

The J gene is TRBJ2-7, the V gene TRBV6-5; a possible D gene is TRBD2 (5 bases). In germline, CDR1 is MNHEY, CDR2 SVGAGI. V was shortened by 4 bases and J by 0 bases, with 13 bases between the two germline ends. The CDR3 runs 15 residues. The CDR3 region has the DNA TGTGCCAGCAGTTTAACTAGGTCTACCTCCTACGAGCAGTACTTC. This gives the protein CASSLTRSTSYEQYF.

The rearrangement joins TRBV7-8 to TRBJ2-7; possible D gene TRBD2, 5 bases. This CDR3 has 16 amino acids. With 4 bases removed from V and 2 bases from J, the gap between germline ends came to 18 bases. Per germline, CDR1 SGHVS and CDR2 FQNEAQ. The CDR3 loop is CASSSYGELGPYEQYF. CDR3 nucleotides: TGTGCCAGCAGCTCATACGGGGAATTGGGTCCCTACGAGCAGTACTTC.

This clone came up once. The chain carries TRBV7-9 and TRBJ2-5, with 7 positions matching TRBD1. After removal of 1 base from V and 2 bases from J, the junction contained 4 bases not matched to a gene. This CDR3 spans 15 amino acids. CDR1 and CDR2 (germline): SEHNR, FQNEAQ (reference sequence). CDR3 in DNA: TGTGCCAGCAGCTTAGAAGGGACAGTTCAAGAGACCCAGTACTTC. This gives the protein CASSLEGTVQETQYF.

This sequence joins TRBV6-1 and TRBJ1-5; the D gene is possibly TRBD1 (6 bases). The CDR3 has 14 residues. Germline CDR1 reads MNHNS; CDR2 reads SASEGT. V was cut by 8 bases and J by 3 bases, with 14 bases left in between. CDR3 region: CASAGAGNNQPQHF. CDR3 nucleotides: TGTGCCAGCGCAGGGGCAGGAAACAATCAGCCCCAGCATTTT.

The V gene is TRBV7-2, the J gene TRBJ1-3, with D unclear. CDR1 SGHTA and CDR2 FQGNSA come from the germline V gene. The CDR3 spans 15 residues. V lost 6 bases, J lost 1 base, and 13 bases lay in between. CDR3 DNA sequence: TGTGCCAGCAGGCCCGCGCGATTATCTGGAAACACCATATATTTT. Translation: CASRPARLSGNTIYF.

The genes are TRBV6-1 and TRBJ2-3; D not resolved. The germline CDR1 and CDR2 sequences are MNHNS and SASEGT. The V end was cut by 6 bases, the J end by 3 bases, with 16 bases between. The CDR3 covers 15 residues. CDR3 protein: CASRLYAGGTDTQYF. The CDR3 nucleotides read TGTGCCAGCAGACTATATGCCGGTGGGACAGATACGCAGTATTTT.

The chain recombines TRBV18 with TRBJ1-2; the D is unclear. The germline V and J ends were trimmed by 2 bases and 5 bases, with 15 bases remaining between them. The CDR3 extends over 15 amino acids. Germline V gene sequence: CDR1 KGHSH, CDR2 LQKENI. CDR3 loop: CASSPGEALGYGYTF. CDR3 in DNA: TGTGCCAGCTCACCAGGGGAGGCCTTGGGGTATGGCTACACCTTC.

V is TRBV2 and J is TRBJ1-3; a possible D gene is TRBD1 (6 bases). The CDR3 is 13 amino acids. V lost 5 bases, J lost 1 base, and 6 bases lay in between. Germline V CDR1 and CDR2: SNHLY, FYNNEI. The CDR3 protein is CASSTGSGNTIYF. The CDR3 bases are TGTGCCAGCAGTACAGGGTCTGGAAACACCATATATTTT.

The chain uses TRBV11-3 and TRBJ2-7, with D maybe TRBD1 (5 bases). The V gene lost 5 bases and the J gene lost 0 bases, with 17 bases spanning the gap. CDR3 length: 16 residues. Looked up from germline, CDR1 is SGHNT and CDR2 is YENEEA. CDR3 coding DNA: TGTGCCAGCAGCCTCGGACACACTCTGAGCTCCTACGAGCAGTACTTC. It translates to CASSLGHTLSSYEQYF.

The V call is TRBV4-1, the J call TRBJ2-7; TRBD2 aligns across 11 bases. Germline CDR1 is MGHRA and CDR2 is YSYEKL. V shed 0 bases, J shed 3 bases, and the junction held 10 bases outside the gene matches. The CDR3 has 18 amino acids. CDR3 loop: CASSQDALTGTSGYEQYF. In DNA, the CDR3 is TGCGCCAGCAGCCAAGATGCCCTTACCGGGACTAGCGGCTACGAGCAGTACTTC.

This chain links TRBV6-1 with TRBJ2-3, with D uncertain. This CDR3 has 14 amino acids. CDR1 is MNHNS and CDR2 is SASEGT in the germline V gene. Between the trimmed V and J ends, which lost 1 base and 8 bases, there was a span of 13 bases. The CDR3 reads CASSEGVEPGTQYF. As DNA, the CDR3 is TGTGCCAGCAGTGAAGGGGTGGAGCCCGGTACGCAGTATTTT.

The rearrangement links TRBV11-2 to TRBJ1-1; the D is unclear. The V gene lost 3 bases and the J gene lost 0 bases, with 8 bases spanning the gap. This CDR3 contains 14 residues. The germline V gene encodes CDR1 SGHAT and CDR2 FQNNGV. In nucleotides, the CDR3 is TGTGCCAGCAGCTTCGGGTTCATGAACACTGAAGCTTTCTTT. Translation: CASSFGFMNTEAFF.

The chain is built from TRBV7-9 and TRBJ2-1; 7 bases agree with TRBD1. Germline assignment: CDR1 SEHNR and CDR2 FQNEAQ (reference sequence). With V trimmed by 4 bases and J by 8 bases, 14 bases remained unmatched. The CDR3 is made up of 16 amino acids. This chain's CDR3 is CASSYISWTGLDEQFF. CDR3 bases: TGTGCCAGCAGCTACATCAGTTGGACAGGTCTGGATGAGCAGTTCTTC.

This sequence joins TRBV9 and TRBJ1-2; TRBD1 is a possible D gene (5 bases). Germline CDR1 reads SGDLS; CDR2 reads YYNGEE. The length of the CDR3 is 16 residues. V was pared by 0 bases and J by 8 bases, with 20 bases between. The DNA for the CDR3 is TGTGCCAGCAGCGTAGCTACCGGGGGAGGGGAGTACGGCTACACCTTC. It translates to CASSVATGGGEYGYTF.

This chain uses TRBV27 with TRBJ1-5; 9 bases agree with TRBD1. V was pared by 0 bases and J by 5 bases, with 8 bases of the junction left unmatched. Germline CDR1 MNHEY, CDR2 SMNVEV (reference sequence). The CDR3 covers 17 residues. The CDR3 region has the DNA TGTGCCAGCAGTTTATCGAACCGGACAGGGGACGATCAGCCCCAGCATTTT. Translating gives CASSLSNRTGDDQPQHF.

CDR3 sequence (DNA): TGTGCCAGCAGCTTGCCCACAGATTACGAGCAGTACTTC. Amino acid sequence: CASSLPTDYEQYF. This chain links TRBV5-4 with TRBJ2-7; D unclear. This CDR3 is built from 13 residues. V lost 1 base and J lost 4, with 9 bases in between. Looked up from germline, CDR1 is SGHNT and CDR2 is YYREEE (reference sequence).